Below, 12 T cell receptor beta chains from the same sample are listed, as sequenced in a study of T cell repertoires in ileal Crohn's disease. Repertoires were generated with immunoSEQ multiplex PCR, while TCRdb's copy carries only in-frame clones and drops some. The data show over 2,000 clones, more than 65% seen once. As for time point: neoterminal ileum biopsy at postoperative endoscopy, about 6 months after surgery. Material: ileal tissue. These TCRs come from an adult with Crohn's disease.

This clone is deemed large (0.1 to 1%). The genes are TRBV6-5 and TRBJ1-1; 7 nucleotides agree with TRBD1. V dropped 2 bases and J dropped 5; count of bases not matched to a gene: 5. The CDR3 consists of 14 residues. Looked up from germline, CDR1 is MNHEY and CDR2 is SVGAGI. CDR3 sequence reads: CASSYTGVETEAFF. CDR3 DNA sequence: TGTGCCAGCAGTTACACAGGGGTGGAGACTGAAGCTTTCTTT.

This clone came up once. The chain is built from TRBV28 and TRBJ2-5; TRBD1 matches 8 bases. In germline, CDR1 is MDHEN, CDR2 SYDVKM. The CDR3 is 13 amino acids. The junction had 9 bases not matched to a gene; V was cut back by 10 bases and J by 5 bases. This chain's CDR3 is CAIRKQGVETQYF. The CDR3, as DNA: TGTGCCATCAGAAAACAGGGGGTCGAGACCCAGTACTTC.

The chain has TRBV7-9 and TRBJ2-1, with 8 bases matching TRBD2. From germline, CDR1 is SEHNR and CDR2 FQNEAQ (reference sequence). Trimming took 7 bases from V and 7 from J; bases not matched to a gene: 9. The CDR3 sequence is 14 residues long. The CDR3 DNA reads TGTGCCAGCATCGGGGGGGAGAAGCTTAATGAGCAGTTCTTC. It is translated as CASIGGEKLNEQFF. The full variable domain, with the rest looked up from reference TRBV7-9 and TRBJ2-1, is DTGVSQNPRHKITKRGQNVTFRCDPISEHNRLYWYRQTLGQGPEFLTYFQNEAQLEKSRLLSDRFSAERPKGSFSTLEIQRTEQGDSAMYLCASIGGEKLNEQFFGPGTRLTVL.

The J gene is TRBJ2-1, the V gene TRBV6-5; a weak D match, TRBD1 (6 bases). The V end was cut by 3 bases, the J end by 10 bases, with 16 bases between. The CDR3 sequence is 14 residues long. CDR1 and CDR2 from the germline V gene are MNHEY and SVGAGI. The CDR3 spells CASSYGTIRDEQFF. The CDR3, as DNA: TGTGCCAGCAGTTATGGGACAATTCGGGACGAGCAGTTCTTC.

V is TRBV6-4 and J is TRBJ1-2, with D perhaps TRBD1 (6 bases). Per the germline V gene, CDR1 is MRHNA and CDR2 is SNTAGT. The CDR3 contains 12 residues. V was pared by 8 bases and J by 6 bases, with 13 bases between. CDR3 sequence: CASSKRQDGYTF. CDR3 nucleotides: TGTGCCAGCTCCAAGAGACAGGATGGCTACACCTTC.

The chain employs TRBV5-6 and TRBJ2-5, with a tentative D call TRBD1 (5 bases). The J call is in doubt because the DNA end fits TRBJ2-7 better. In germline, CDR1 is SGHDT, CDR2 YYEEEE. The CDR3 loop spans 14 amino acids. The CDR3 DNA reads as TGTGCCAGCAGCTTGGTAGGCAGGGAAGACGAGCAGTACTTC. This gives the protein CASSLVGREDEQYF.

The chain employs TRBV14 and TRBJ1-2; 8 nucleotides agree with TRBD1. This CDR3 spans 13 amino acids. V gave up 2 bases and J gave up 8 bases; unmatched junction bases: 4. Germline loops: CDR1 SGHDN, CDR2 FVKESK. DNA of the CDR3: TGTGCCAGCAGCCAACTCAGGGGGCAAGGCTACACCTTC. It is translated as CASSQLRGQGYTF.

This chain's CDR3 is CASSLLAVNEQFF. The CDR3 DNA follows: TGTGCCAGCAGCTTACTAGCTGTCAATGAGCAGTTCTTC. The chain has TRBV7-2 and TRBJ2-1, with D perhaps TRBD2 (5 bases). Deletions cut 2 bases from V and 6 bases from J, with 8 bases between. The length of the CDR3 is 13 residues. The germline gives CDR1 SGHTA, CDR2 FQGNSA.

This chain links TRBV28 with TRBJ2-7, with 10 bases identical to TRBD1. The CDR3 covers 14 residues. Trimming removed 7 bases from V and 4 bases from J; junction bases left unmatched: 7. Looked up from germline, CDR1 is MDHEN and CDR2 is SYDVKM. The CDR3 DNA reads TGTGCCAGCATAAGACAGGGGGCGTCGTACGAGCAGTACTTC. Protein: CASIRQGASYEQYF.

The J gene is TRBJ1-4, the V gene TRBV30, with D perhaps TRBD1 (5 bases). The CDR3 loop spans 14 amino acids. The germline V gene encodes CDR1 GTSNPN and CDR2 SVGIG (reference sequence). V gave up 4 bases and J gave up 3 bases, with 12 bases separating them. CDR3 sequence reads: CAWTPGLPNEKLFF. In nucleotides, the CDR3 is TGTGCCTGGACCCCGGGACTGCCTAATGAAAAACTGTTTTTT.

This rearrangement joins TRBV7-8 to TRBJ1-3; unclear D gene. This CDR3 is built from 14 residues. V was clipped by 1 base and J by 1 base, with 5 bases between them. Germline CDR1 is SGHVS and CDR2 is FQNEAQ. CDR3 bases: TGTGCCAGCAGCTTAGTAGCGTCTGGAAACACCATATATTTT. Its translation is CASSLVASGNTIYF.

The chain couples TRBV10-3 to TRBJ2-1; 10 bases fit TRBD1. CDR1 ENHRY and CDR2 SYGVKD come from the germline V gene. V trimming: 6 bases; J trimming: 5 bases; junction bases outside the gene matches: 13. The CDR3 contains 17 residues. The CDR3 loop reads CAISKKPGQGSNNEQFF. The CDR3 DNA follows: TGTGCCATCAGCAAGAAGCCGGGACAGGGGTCGAACAATGAGCAGTTCTTC.